These 23 T cell receptor beta chains share one sample of origin, sequenced in a study of cytomegalovirus exposure and HLA in healthy donors. PCR primers comprised 60 Vbeta and 13 Jbeta primers. The protocol was immunoSEQ multiplex PCR, while the TCRdb copy is restricted to in-frame clones and leaves out a portion. Found here are 150,000 to 200,000 clones, roughly 80% of them singletons; the top ten hold roughly 6.7%. The sample taken for sequencing was PBMCs. These receptor sequences come from a middle-aged man in good health and CMV-seropositive.

In its sample, this clone was seen a few times. This CDR3 reads CASSEGSTDTQYF. The CDR3, as DNA: TGTGCCAGCTCAGAGGGAAGCACAGATACGCAGTATTTT. J is TRBJ2-3 and V is TRBV18; the D gene is possibly TRBD2 (5 bases). V was pared by 5 bases and J by 0 bases, with 6 bases between. The CDR3 loop spans 13 amino acids. The germline V gene encodes CDR1 KGHSH and CDR2 LQKENI.

This clone is a singleton in its sample. This sequence joins TRBV5-4 and TRBJ1-6; tentative D call: TRBD1 (5 bases). Germline V gives CDR1 SGHNT, CDR2 YYREEE (reference sequence). V lost 4 bases to trimming and J lost 4 bases, with 9 bases between them. The CDR3 has 14 amino acids. The CDR3: CASSSGTYNSPLHF. CDR3 nucleotides: TGTGCCAGCAGCAGCGGGACGTATAATTCACCCCTCCACTTT.

V is TRBV10-2 and J is TRBJ2-5, with TRBD2 matching over 8 bases. Germline loops: CDR1 WSHSY, CDR2 SAAADI. J lost 5 bases, V lost 2 bases, and 4 bases had no gene match. The length of the CDR3 is 14 residues. For the CDR3, the DNA is TGCGCCAGCAGTGAGCGGGGGGGCGGGGAGACCCAGTACTTC. The encoded protein is CASSERGGGETQYF.

The chain joins TRBV9 to TRBJ2-3; TRBD2 matches 10 bases. Losses at the gene ends were 4 bases for V and 2 bases for J; bases not matched to a gene: 10. CDR3 length: 17 residues. Germline-derived CDR1 and CDR2 are SGDLS and YYNGEE. In nucleotides, the CDR3 is TGTGCCAGCAGCACCCCTTCAGCGGGGGGGGTCACAGATACGCAGTATTTT. It yields the protein CASSTPSAGGVTDTQYF.

The CDR3 spells CASLGVGETQYF. The CDR3, as DNA: TGTGCCAGCCTCGGGGTGGGAGAGACCCAGTACTTC. V and J are TRBV7-2 and TRBJ2-5; possible D gene TRBD2, 5 bases. The CDR3 consists of 12 residues. V was pared by 8 bases and J by 4 bases, with 11 bases between. The V gene's germline CDR1 is SGHTA and CDR2 FQGNSA.

The chain carries TRBV6-4 and TRBJ1-1; 8 nucleotides align to TRBD1. The germline V gene encodes CDR1 MRHNA and CDR2 SNTAGT. CDR3 size: 14 residues. V lost 2 bases and J lost 12; bases outside the gene matches: 11. The CDR3 reads CASSDIAGGAVPFF. CDR3 sequence (DNA): TGTGCCAGCAGTGACATCGCAGGGGGCGCCGTACCTTTCTTT.

This clone is a singleton in its sample. Other DNA sequences from this sample encode an identical CDR3 as well. This chain uses TRBV7-3 with TRBJ2-5; TRBD2 might be the D (5 bases). Trimming stripped 1 base from V and 5 bases from J, with 14 bases between. This CDR3 comprises 15 residues. The germline V gene has CDR1 SGHTA and CDR2 FQGTGA. Here the CDR3 reads CASSLRAGGMETQYF. For the CDR3, the DNA is TGTGCCAGCAGCTTAAGGGCAGGAGGCATGGAGACCCAGTACTTC.

The chain couples TRBV30 to TRBJ2-1; 10 bases align to TRBD1. Germline V gene lookup returns CDR1 GTSNPN and CDR2 SVGIG (reference sequence). J gave up 2 bases and V 3 bases, and 4 bases lay outside the gene matches. CDR3 size: 15 residues. CDR3 in DNA: TGTGCCTGGAGGGGGACAGGGGTGGCCTACAATGAGCAGTTCTTC. It codes for CAWRGTGVAYNEQFF.

The chain combines TRBV6-6 with TRBJ2-1; 15 bases are shared with TRBD2. Losses at the gene ends were 6 bases for V and 5 bases for J; bases not matched to a gene: 5. Germline CDR1 is MNHNY and CDR2 is SVGAGI (reference sequence). The CDR3 is made up of 16 amino acids. CDR3 nucleotides: TGTGCCAGCAGACCGGGACTAGCGGGGGGACACAATGAGCAGTTCTTC. Its translation: CASRPGLAGGHNEQFF.

J is TRBJ2-4 and V is TRBV9, with D uncertain. The germline V gene has CDR1 SGDLS and CDR2 YYNGEE. V was shortened by 1 base and J by 0 bases, with 11 bases between the two germline ends. This CDR3 spans 16 amino acids. Here the CDR3 DNA reads TGTGCCAGCAGCGTACAACCCACATTAGCCAAAAACATTCAGTACTTC. It yields the protein CASSVQPTLAKNIQYF.

The J gene is TRBJ2-1, the V gene TRBV6-6; a possible D gene is TRBD2 (6 bases). CDR1 MNHNY and CDR2 SVGAGI come from the germline V gene (reference sequence). Trimming took 7 bases from V and 5 from J, leaving 15 bases between them. The length of the CDR3 is 14 residues. CDR3: CASTTFGRDNEQFF. The CDR3 nucleotides read TGTGCCAGCACCACCTTCGGGAGAGACAATGAGCAGTTCTTC.

This chain links TRBV9 with TRBJ2-3, with 8 bases lining up with TRBD1. Germline assignment: CDR1 SGDLS and CDR2 YYNGEE. V was pared by 3 bases and J by 5 bases, with 5 bases of the junction left unmatched. CDR3 size: 14 residues. CDR3 bases: TGTGCCAGCAGCGAACAGACAGGGGAAGATACGCAGTATTTT. It translates to CASSEQTGEDTQYF.

J is TRBJ1-5 and V is TRBV19; D ambiguous. From germline, CDR1 is LNHDA and CDR2 SQIVND (reference sequence). The CDR3 spans 16 residues. V was pared by 5 bases and J by 2 bases, with 16 bases between. The CDR3 reads CASSSVRGGGNQPQHF. For the CDR3, the DNA is TGTGCCAGTAGTTCCGTTCGTGGAGGTGGCAATCAGCCCCAGCATTTT.

This sequence joins TRBV27 and TRBJ1-5; 8 bases align to TRBD1. After removal of 5 bases from V and 4 bases from J, the junction contained 10 bases not matched to a gene. Germline CDR1 is MNHEY and CDR2 is SMNVEV (reference sequence). This CDR3 is built from 16 residues. The CDR3 reads CASSPYMDRVNQPQHF. In nucleotides, the CDR3 is TGTGCCAGCAGTCCCTACATGGACAGGGTTAATCAGCCCCAGCATTTT.

The CDR3 DNA reads TGTGCCAGCAGCGTTCGGGATAATGAGCAGTTCTTC. It specifies CASSVRDNEQFF. J is TRBJ2-1 and V is TRBV9, with a possible D match to TRBD2 (5 bases). Germline assignment: CDR1 SGDLS and CDR2 YYNGEE. The CDR3 is 12 residues long. V lost 2 bases to trimming and J lost 7 bases, with 7 bases between them. Looking up the rest from reference TRBV9 and TRBJ2-1 gives the full variable domain: DSGVTQTPKHLITATGQRVTLRCSPRSGDLSVYWYQQSLDQGLQFLIQYYNGEERAKGNILERFSAQQFPDLHSELNLSSLELGDSALYFCASSVRDNEQFFGPGTRLTVL.

V usage is TRBV6-1 and J usage is TRBJ1-2; 7 bases map to TRBD1. Per the germline V gene, CDR1 is MNHNS and CDR2 is SASEGT. This CDR3 contains 15 residues. V lost 3 bases, J lost 2 bases, and 6 bases stayed unmatched. The CDR3 DNA is TGTGCCAGCAGTGATGAGGACAGGATAAACTATGGCTACACCTTC. This encodes CASSDEDRINYGYTF.

V gene TRBV6-6 combines with J gene TRBJ1-5, with a tentative D call TRBD1 (5 bases). V lost 7 bases and J 7 bases, leaving 20 bases between the germline ends. This CDR3 contains 15 residues. Germline V gene lookup returns CDR1 MNHNY and CDR2 SVGAGI (reference sequence). This CDR3 is CASNPTGGGGQPQHF. As DNA, the CDR3 is TGTGCCAGCAACCCTACCGGGGGGGGAGGGCAGCCCCAGCATTTT.

The rearrangement uses TRBV4-1 and TRBJ2-2; possibly TRBD1 for D (6 bases). The CDR3 spans 16 residues. Germline CDR1 and CDR2: MGHRA and YSYEKL. Trimming shortened V by 0 bases and J by 3 bases, and 11 bases separated the two germline ends. CDR3 nucleotides: TGCGCCAGCAGCCAAGACAGGGGAACTTACACCGGGGAGCTGTTTTTT. This codes for CASSQDRGTYTGELFF.

The rearrangement joins TRBV4-1 to TRBJ1-6; D gene unclear. Deletions cut 1 base from V and 10 bases from J, with 14 bases between. The germline V gene has CDR1 MGHRA and CDR2 YSYEKL. The CDR3 contains 15 residues. In DNA form, the CDR3 reads TGCGCCAGCAGCCAAGGGGTCGCGGGGAACTCACCCCTCCACTTT. It codes for CASSQGVAGNSPLHF.

The V and J genes are TRBV21-1 and TRBJ2-7; TRBD2, the table's D call, was not compared with the DNA. TRBV21-1 is deemed a pseudogene. The CDR3 spans 15 residues. The CDR3 DNA follows: TGTGCCAGCAGCAAAGTAGGGAGTACTTCCTACGAGCAGTACTTC. Its translation: CASSKVGSTSYEQYF.

V usage is TRBV5-6 and J usage is TRBJ2-3; 10 nucleotides align to TRBD2. The CDR3 is made up of 18 amino acids. The germline V gene encodes CDR1 SGHDT and CDR2 YYEEEE. V lost 1 base and J lost 7; bases outside the gene matches: 15. The DNA for the CDR3 is TGTGCCAGCAGCTTGATGATTGGAAGCGGGGGGGCCGGGAATACGCAGTATTTT. Translated, it gives CASSLMIGSGGAGNTQYF.

In its sample, this clone was seen a few times. V and J are TRBV29-1 and TRBJ2-5; 8 bases are a match to TRBD1. This CDR3 comprises 16 residues. CDR1 and CDR2 (germline): SQVTM, ANQGSEA. V was pared by 6 bases and J by 4 bases, with 16 bases of the junction left unmatched. The CDR3 coding sequence is TGCAGCGTAGTCGGGGCTTTGGATACAGGGGGAGAGACCCAGTACTTC. Translation: CSVVGALDTGGETQYF.

This clone has a single count. This chain uses TRBV5-1 with TRBJ1-2; TRBD1 agrees at 9 bases. The germline CDR1 and CDR2 sequences are SGHRS and YFSETQ. This CDR3 is built from 17 residues. V gave up 4 bases and J gave up 5 bases; unmatched junction bases: 15. CDR3 amino acids: CASSLEFWTGAAYGYTF. The CDR3 coding sequence is TGCGCCAGCAGCCTCGAGTTTTGGACAGGGGCAGCTTATGGCTACACCTTC. Drawing the rest from reference TRBV5-1 and TRBJ1-2, the complete variable domain is KAGVTQTPRYLIKTRGQQVTLSCSPISGHRSVSWYQQTPGQGLQFLFEYFSETQRNKGNFPGRFSGRQFSNSRSEMNVSTLELGDSALYLCASSLEFWTGAAYGYTFGSGTRLTVV.